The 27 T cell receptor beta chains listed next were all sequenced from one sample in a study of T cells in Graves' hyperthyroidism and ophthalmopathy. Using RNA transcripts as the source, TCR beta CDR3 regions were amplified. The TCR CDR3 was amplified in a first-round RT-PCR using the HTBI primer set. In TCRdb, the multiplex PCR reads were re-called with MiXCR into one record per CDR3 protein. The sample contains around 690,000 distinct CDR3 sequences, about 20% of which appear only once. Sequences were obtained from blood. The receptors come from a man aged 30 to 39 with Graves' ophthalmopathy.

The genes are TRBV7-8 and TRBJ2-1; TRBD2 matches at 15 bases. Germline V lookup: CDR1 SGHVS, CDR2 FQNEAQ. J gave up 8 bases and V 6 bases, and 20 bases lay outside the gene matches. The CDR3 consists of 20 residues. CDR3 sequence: CASSPTWTSGRARISHEQFF. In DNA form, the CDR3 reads TGTGCCAGCAGTCCAACCTGGACTAGCGGGAGGGCCCGAATTTCCCATGAGCAGTTCTTC.

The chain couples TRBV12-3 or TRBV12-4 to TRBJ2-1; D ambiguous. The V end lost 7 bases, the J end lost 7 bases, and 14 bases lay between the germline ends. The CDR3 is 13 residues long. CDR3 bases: TGTGCCAGCACCCCCCTTCTAGGGAATGAGCAGTTCTTC. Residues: CASTPLLGNEQFF.

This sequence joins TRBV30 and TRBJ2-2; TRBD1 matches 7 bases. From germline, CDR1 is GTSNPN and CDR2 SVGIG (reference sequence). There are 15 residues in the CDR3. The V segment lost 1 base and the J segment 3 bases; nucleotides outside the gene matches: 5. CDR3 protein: CAWSGRGLDTGELFF. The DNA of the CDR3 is TGTGCCTGGAGTGGAAGGGGGCTAGACACCGGGGAGCTGTTTTTT.

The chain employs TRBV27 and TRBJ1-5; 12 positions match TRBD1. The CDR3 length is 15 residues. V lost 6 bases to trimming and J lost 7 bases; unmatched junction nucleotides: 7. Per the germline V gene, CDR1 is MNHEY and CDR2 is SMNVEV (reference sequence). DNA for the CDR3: TGTGCCAGCAGCCGGGACAGGGGGCCGCAGCAGCCCCAGCATTTT. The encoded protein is CASSRDRGPQQPQHF.

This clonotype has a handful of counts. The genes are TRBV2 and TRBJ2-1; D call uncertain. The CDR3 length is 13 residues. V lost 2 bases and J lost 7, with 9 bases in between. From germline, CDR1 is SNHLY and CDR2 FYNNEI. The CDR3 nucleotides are TGTGCCAGCAGTGAACTTGGTACTAATGAGCAGTTCTTC. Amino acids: CASSELGTNEQFF.

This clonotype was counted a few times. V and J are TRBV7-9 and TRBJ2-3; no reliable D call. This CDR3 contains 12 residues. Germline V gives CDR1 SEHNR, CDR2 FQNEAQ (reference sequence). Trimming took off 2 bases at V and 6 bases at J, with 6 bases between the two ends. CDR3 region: CASSLSSDTQYF. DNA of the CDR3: TGTGCCAGCAGCTTAAGTTCCGATACGCAGTATTTT. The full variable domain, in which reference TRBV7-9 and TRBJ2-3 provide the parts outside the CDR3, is DTGVSQNPRHKITKRGQNVTFRCDPISEHNRLYWYRQTLGQGPEFLTYFQNEAQLEKSRLLSDRFSAERPKGSFSTLEIQRTEQGDSAMYLCASSLSSDTQYFGPGTRLTVL.

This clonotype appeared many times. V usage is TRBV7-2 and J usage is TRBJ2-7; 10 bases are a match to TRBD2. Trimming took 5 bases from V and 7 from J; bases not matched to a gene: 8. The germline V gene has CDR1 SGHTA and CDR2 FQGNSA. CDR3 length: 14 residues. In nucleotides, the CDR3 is TGTGCCAGCAGCCCTCTAGCGGGAGTAGGGGAGCAGTACTTC. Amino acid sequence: CASSPLAGVGEQYF.

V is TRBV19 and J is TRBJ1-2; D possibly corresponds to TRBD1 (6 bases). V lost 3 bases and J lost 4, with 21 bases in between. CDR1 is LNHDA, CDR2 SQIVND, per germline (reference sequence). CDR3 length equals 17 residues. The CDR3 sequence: CASSIDRPPSPIYGYTF. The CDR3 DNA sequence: TGTGCCAGTAGTATCGACAGGCCGCCCTCACCAATCTATGGCTACACCTTC.

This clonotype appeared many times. Here the CDR3 reads CASSPSAGNQPQHF. In DNA form, the CDR3 reads TGTGCCAGCAGCCCCTCGGCGGGAAATCAGCCCCAGCATTTT. The chain has TRBV2 and TRBJ1-5; D remains unclear. The germline V gene encodes CDR1 SNHLY and CDR2 FYNNEI. The CDR3 is 14 amino acids. V was cut by 6 bases and J by 4 bases, with 13 bases left in between.

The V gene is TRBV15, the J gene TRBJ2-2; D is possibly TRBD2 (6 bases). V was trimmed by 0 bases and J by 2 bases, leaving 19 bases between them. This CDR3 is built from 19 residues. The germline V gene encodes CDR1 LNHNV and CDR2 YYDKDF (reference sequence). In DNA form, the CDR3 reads TGTGCCACCAGCAGAGATTTTAGCCTGGGGACTTTTAACACCGGGGAGCTGTTTTTT. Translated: CATSRDFSLGTFNTGELFF.

The CDR3 reads CASSLPHLRGTDTQYF. The CDR3 DNA reads TGTGCCAGCAGCTTACCGCACCTTCGTGGCACAGATACGCAGTATTTT. The chain has TRBV11-1 and TRBJ2-3; D remains unclear. The CDR3 consists of 16 residues. V was shortened by 2 bases and J by 1 base, with 13 bases between the two germline ends. Germline V gives CDR1 SGHAT, CDR2 FQDESV (reference sequence).

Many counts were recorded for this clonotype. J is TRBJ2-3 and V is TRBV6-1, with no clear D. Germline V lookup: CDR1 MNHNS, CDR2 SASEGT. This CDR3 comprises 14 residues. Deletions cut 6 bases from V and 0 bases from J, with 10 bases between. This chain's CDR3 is CASRSYTSTDTQYF. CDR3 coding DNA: TGTGCCAGCAGATCCTATACTAGCACAGATACGCAGTATTTT.

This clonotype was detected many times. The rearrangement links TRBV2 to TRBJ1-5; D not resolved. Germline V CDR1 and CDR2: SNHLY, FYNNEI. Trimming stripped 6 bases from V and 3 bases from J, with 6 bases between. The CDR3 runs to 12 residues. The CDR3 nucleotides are TGTGCCAGCAGCTACGACAATCAGCCCCAGCATTTT. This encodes CASSYDNQPQHF.

DNA of the CDR3: TGTGCCATCAGTGAGTCCAGGGGCAATGAGCAGTTCTTC. It yields the protein CAISESRGNEQFF. The gene calls are TRBV10-3 and TRBJ2-1, with D possibly being TRBD1 (6 bases). V dropped 0 bases and J dropped 6 bases, with 6 bases sitting between them. This CDR3 has 13 residues. Germline CDR1 ENHRY, CDR2 SYGVKD.

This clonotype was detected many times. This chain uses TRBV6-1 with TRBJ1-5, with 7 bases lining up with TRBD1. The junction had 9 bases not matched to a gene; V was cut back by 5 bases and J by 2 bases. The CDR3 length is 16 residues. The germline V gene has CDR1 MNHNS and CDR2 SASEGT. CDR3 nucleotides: TGTGCCAGCAGTATCGATAACAGGGGTGGCAATCAGCCCCAGCATTTT. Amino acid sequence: CASSIDNRGGNQPQHF.

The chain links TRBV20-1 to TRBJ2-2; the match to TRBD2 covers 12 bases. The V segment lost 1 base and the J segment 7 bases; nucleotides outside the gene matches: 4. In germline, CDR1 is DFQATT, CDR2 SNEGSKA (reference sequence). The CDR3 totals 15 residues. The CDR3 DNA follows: TGCAGTGCTAGAGGACTAGCGGGAGACATCGGGGAGCTGTTTTTT. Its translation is CSARGLAGDIGELFF.

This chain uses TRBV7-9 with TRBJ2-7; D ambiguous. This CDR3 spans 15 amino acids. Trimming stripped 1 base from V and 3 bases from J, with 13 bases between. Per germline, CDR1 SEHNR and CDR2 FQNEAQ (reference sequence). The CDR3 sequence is CASSLGSGGDYEQYF. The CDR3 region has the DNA TGTGCCAGCAGCTTAGGGTCAGGTGGGGACTACGAGCAGTACTTC.

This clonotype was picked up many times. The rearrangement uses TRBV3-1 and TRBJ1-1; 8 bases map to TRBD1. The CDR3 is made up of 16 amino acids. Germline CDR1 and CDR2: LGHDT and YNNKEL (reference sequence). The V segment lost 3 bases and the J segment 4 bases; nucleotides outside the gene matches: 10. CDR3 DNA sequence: TGTGCCAGCAGCCAGGTGACAGGGGCCCGTGGCACTGAAGCTTTCTTT. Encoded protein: CASSQVTGARGTEAFF.

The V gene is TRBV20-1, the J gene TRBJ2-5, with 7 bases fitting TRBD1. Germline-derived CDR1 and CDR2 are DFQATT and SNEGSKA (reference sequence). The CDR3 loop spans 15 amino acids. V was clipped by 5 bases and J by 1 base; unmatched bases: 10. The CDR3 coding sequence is TGCAGTGCTGTTCGGGCAAGGGGGCTCCAAGAGACCCAGTACTTC. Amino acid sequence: CSAVRARGLQETQYF.

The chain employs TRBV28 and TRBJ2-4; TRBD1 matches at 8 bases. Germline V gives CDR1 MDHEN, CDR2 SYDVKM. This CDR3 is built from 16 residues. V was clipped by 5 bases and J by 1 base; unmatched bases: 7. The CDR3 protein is CASSPGGSGAKNIQYF. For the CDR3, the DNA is TGTGCCAGCAGTCCAGGGGGCTCAGGGGCCAAAAACATTCAGTACTTC.

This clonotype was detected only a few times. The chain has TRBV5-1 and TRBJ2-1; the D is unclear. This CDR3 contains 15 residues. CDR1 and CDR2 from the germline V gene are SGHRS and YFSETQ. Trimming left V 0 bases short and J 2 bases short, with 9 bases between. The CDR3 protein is CASSLESAAYNEQFF. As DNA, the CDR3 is TGCGCCAGCAGCTTGGAGAGCGCTGCCTACAATGAGCAGTTCTTC.

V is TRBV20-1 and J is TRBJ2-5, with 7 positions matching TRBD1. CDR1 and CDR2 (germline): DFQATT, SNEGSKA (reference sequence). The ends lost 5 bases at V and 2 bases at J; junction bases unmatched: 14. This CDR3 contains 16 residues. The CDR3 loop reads CSAVTTTGTAQETQYF. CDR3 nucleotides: TGCAGTGCTGTCACGACGACCGGGACAGCACAAGAGACCCAGTACTTC.

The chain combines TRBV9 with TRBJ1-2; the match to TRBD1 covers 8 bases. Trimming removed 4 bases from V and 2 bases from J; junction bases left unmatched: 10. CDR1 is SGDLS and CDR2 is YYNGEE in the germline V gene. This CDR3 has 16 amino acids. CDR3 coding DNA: TGTGCCAGCAGCACGTCCTCAGGGGGCGCAAACTATGGCTACACCTTC. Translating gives CASSTSSGGANYGYTF.

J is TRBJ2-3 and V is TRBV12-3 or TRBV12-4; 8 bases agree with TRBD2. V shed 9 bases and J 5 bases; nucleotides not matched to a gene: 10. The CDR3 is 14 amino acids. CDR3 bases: TGTGCCAGGAGTGAAGCGGGAGCTGAAGATACGCAGTATTTT. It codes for CARSEAGAEDTQYF.

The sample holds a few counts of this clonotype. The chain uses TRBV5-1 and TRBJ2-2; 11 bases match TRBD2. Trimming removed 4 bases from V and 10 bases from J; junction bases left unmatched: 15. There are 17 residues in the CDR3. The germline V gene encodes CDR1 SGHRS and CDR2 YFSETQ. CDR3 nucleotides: TGCGCCAGCAGCCGACCGACTAGCGGGAAGTCCGACGTGGAGCTGTTTTTT. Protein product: CASSRPTSGKSDVELFF.

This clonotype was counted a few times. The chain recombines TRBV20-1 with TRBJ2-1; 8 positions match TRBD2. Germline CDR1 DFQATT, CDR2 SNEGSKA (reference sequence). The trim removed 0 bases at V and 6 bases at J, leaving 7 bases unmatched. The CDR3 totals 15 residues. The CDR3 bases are TGCAGTGCTAGAGATCTACTAGCGGAAACCAATGAGCAGTTCTTC. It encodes CSARDLLAETNEQFF.

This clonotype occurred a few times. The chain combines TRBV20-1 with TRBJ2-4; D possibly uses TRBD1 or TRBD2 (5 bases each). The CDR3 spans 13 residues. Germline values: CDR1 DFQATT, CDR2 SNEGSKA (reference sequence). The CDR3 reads CNKGPLAKNIQYF. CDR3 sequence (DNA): TGCAATAAGGGACCGCTAGCCAAAAACATTCAGTACTTC.